The clone carrying this T cell receptor beta chain was recorded a few times. The data derive from a study of blood T cell repertoires in COVID-19. Study at large: Both acute and convalescent COVID-19 samples were obtained from the United States, Italy and Spain. Sources were T cells, B-cell-depleted T cells, or PBMCs; the material itself was cDNA or gDNA.

In the original workflow: Amplified reference gene primers provided the basis for estimating nucleated cell counts. The method was immunoSEQ multiplex PCR; TCRdb's version includes in-frame clones alone and lacks a portion of them. That table gives V, J and clone size, and the DNA gave D and trimming. The sample lists under 500,000 clones; around nine tenths were seen once. Germline loops: CDR1 MRHNA, CDR2 SNTAGT. J gave up 4 bases and V 0 bases, and 3 bases lay outside the gene matches. The CDR3 extends over 15 amino acids. The TCR was taken from a woman aged 25 to 39 with acute or convalescent COVID-19. The V call is TRBV6-4, the J call TRBJ2-3; 8 bases are shared with TRBD2. Sequencing was performed on peripheral blood. Here the CDR3 DNA reads TGTGCCAGCAGTGACTCGACGGGGGGGCCAGATACGCAGTATTTT. Protein product: CASSDSTGGPDTQYF.